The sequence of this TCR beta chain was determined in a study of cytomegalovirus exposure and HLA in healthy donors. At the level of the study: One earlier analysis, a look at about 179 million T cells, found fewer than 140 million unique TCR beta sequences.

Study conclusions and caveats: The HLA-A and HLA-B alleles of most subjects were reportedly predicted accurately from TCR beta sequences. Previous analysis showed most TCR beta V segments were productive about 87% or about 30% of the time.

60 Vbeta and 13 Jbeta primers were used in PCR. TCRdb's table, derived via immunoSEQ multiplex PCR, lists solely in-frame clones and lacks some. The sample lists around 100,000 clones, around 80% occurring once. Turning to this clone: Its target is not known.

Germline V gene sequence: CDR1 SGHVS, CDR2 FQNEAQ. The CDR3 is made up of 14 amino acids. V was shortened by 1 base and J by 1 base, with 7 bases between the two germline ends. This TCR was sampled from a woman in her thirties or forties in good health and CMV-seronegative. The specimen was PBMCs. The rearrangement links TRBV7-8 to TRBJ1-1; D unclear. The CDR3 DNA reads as TGTGCCAGCAGCTTAGTCGCAGGGAACACTGAAGCTTTCTTT. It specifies CASSLVAGNTEAFF.